This T cell receptor (beta chain) is drawn from a study of T cells in Graves' hyperthyroidism and ophthalmopathy. Broader study findings: In validation, the model predicted ophthalmopathy. These predictions came a median approximately 5.9 months before onset. Blood also carried most thyroid clonotypes expanded above 0.001.

With a duration under 2 months, the hyperthyroidism was newly diagnosed in patients aged 18 to 65. Patients having uncontrolled infection, another autoimmune disease, pregnancy or lactation were not included. Notes on this clonotype: Its specificity is not known.

What was amplified from RNA transcripts were TCR beta CDR3 regions. HTBI primers drove first-round RT-PCR of the TCR CDR3. From the multiplex PCR reads, TCRdb called clonotypes with MiXCR, one entry per CDR3 protein. The sample has almost 600,000 distinct CDR3 sequences, roughly 46% seen once; the top ten hold about 8.3%. V shed 7 bases, J shed 4 bases, and the junction held 7 bases outside the gene matches. Germline V gene lookup returns CDR1 SGHVS and CDR2 FQNEAQ. There are 14 residues in the CDR3. The clonotype was recovered from a woman between 18 and 29 years old with Graves' hyperthyroidism. V is TRBV7-8 and J is TRBJ1-1, with 9 bases fitting TRBD1. Sequencing used peripheral blood or thyroid tissue (not recorded which). Here the CDR3 DNA reads TGTGCCAGCAAGGACAGGGGATTTGTCACTGAAGCTTTCTTT. Its protein is CASKDRGFVTEAFF.